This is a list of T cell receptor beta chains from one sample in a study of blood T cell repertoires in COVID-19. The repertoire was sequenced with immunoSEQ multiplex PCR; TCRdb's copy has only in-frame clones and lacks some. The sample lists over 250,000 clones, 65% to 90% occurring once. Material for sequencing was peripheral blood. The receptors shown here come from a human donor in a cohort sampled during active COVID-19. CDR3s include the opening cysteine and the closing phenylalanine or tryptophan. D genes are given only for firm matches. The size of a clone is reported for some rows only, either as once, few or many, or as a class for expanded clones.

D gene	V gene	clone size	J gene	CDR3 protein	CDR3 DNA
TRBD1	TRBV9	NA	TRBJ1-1	CASNLQGGTEAFF	TGTGCCAGCAACCTACAGGGGGGGACTGAAGCTTTCTTT
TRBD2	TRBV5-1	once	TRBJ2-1	CASSTSGSGYNEQFF	TGCGCCAGCAGCACTAGCGGGAGCGGTTACAATGAGCAGTTCTTC
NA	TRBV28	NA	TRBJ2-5	CASSLSPGGRETQYF	TGTGCCAGCAGTTTATCCCCTGGAGGGAGAGAGACCCAGTACTTC
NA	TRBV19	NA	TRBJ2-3	CASSPQTDTQYF	TGTGCCAGTAGCCCACAGACAGATACGCAGTATTTT
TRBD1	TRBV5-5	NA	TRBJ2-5	CASSLVGTGKETQYF	TGTGCCAGCAGCTTGGTAGGGACAGGTAAAGAGACCCAGTACTTC
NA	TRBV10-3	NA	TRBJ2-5	CAISAVVEETQYF	TGTGCCATCAGTGCGGTAGTAGAAGAGACCCAGTACTTC
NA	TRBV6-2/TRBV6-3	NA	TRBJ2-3	CASSYSPGKGERTDTQYF	TGTGCCAGCAGTTACTCGCCCGGGAAGGGAGAGCGCACAGATACGCAGTATTTT
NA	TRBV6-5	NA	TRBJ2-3	CASRPAPTDTQYF	TGTGCCAGCCGGCCAGCGCCAACAGATACGCAGTATTTT
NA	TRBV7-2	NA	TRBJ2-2	CATTKGENTGELFF	TGTGCCACCACTAAGGGGGAGAACACCGGGGAGCTGTTTTTT
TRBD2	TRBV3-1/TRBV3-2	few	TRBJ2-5	CASSRLAGVRETQYF	TGTGCCAGCAGCAGACTAGCGGGAGTGCGAGAGACCCAGTACTTC
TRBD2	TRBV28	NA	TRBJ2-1	CASSLQLAGDNEQFF	TGTGCCAGCAGTTTACAACTAGCGGGGGACAATGAGCAGTTCTTC
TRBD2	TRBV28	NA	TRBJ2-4	CASTMTSGRELAKNIQYF	TGTGCCAGCACCATGACTAGCGGGAGAGAGCTAGCCAAAAACATTCAGTACTTC
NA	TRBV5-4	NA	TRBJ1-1	CASSLAGIREAFF	TGTGCCAGCAGCTTGGCCGGTATAAGGGAGGCTTTCTTT
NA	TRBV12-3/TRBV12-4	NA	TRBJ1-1	CASSSARGAFF	TGTGCCAGCAGTTCTGCGAGGGGGGCTTTCTTT
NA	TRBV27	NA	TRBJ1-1	CASRQGGYAIETFF	TGTGCCAGCAGACAGGGTGGCTATGCTATTGAAACTTTCTTT
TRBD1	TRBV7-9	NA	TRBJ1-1	CASSLSQGASDEAFF	TGTGCCAGCAGCTTAAGTCAGGGGGCGTCCGATGAAGCTTTCTTT
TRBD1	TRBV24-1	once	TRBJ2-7	CATSDWDRDEQYF	TGTGCCACCAGTGACTGGGACAGGGACGAGCAGTACTTC
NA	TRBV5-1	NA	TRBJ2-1	CASSWPIQGGSYNEQFF	TGCGCCAGCAGCTGGCCAATTCAGGGGGGCTCCTACAATGAGCAGTTCTTC
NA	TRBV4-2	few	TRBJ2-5	CASSQGGTQRQETQYF	TGTGCCAGCAGCCAAGGGGGGACACAGCGCCAAGAGACCCAGTACTTC
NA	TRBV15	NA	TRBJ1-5	CATSRDQQPQHF	TGTGCCACCAGCAGAGATCAACAGCCCCAGCATTTT
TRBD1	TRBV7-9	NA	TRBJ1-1	CASSTRGRGTEAFF	TGTGCCAGCAGCACAAGGGGGCGCGGGACTGAAGCTTTCTTT
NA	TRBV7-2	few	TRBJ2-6	CASSPQGGAHGANVLTF	TGTGCCAGCAGCCCCCAGGGTGGGGCGCATGGGGCCAACGTCCTGACTTTC
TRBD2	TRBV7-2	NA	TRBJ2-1	CASSLSGASGREQFF	TGTGCCAGCAGCTTAAGCGGGGCTAGCGGGAGGGAGCAGTTCTTC
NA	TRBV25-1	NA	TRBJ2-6	CASRYSSGANVLTF	TGTGCCAGCAGATATAGCTCTGGGGCCAACGTCCTGACTTTC
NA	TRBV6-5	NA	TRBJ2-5	CATQMGDTFQETQYF	TGTGCCACCCAGATGGGGGACACATTCCAAGAGACCCAGTACTTC
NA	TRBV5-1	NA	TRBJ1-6	CASSPEAGHTRSPLHF	TGCGCCAGCAGCCCGGAGGCGGGGCACACACGTTCACCCCTCCACTTT
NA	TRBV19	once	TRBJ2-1	CASSYQGYNEQFF	TGTGCCAGTAGTTATCAGGGCTACAATGAGCAGTTCTTC
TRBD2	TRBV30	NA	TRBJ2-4	CAWSWTSGNTNIQYF	TGTGCCTGGTCTTGGACTAGCGGGAACACAAACATTCAGTACTTC
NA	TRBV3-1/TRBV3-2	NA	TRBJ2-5	CASSQVRETQYF	TGTGCCAGCAGCCAGGTACGGGAGACCCAGTACTTC
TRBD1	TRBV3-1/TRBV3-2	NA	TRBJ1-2	CASSQAGQGYF	TGTGCCAGCAGCCAAGCTGGACAGGGCTACTTC
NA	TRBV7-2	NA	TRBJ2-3	CASRRSGIRDTQYF	TGTGCCAGCAGGCGCTCAGGGATTAGGGATACGCAGTATTTT
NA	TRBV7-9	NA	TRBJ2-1	CASSYPVNEQFF	TGTGCCAGCAGCTACCCAGTAAATGAGCAGTTCTTC
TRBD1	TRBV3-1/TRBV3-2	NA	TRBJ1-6	CASSLTGAGSSYNSPLHF	TGTGCCAGCAGCCTAACAGGGGCCGGGAGCTCCTATAATTCACCCCTCCACTTT
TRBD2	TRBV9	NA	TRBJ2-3	CASSVMASGDTQYF	TGTGCCAGCAGCGTAATGGCTAGCGGCGATACGCAGTATTTT
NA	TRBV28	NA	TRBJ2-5	CASSSSGRWQYF	TGTGCCAGCAGCTCCTCAGGCCGGTGGCAGTACTTC
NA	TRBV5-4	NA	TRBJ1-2	CASSSGGRGSLSYTF	TGTGCCAGCAGCTCGGGCGGCAGGGGCTCGTTAAGCTACACCTTC
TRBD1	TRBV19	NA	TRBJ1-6	CASSIGQGNNSPLHF	TGTGCCAGTAGTATCGGACAGGGGAATAATTCACCCCTCCACTTT
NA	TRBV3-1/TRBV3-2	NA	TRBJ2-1	CASSPRLVLGNEQFF	TGTGCCAGCAGCCCCCGACTAGTATTAGGCAATGAGCAGTTCTTC
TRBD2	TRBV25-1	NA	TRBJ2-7	CASSASIGLAGGYEQYF	TGTGCCAGCAGTGCCTCCATTGGACTAGCGGGGGGTTACGAGCAGTACTTC
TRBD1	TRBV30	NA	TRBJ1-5	CAWSKGGGRNQPQHF	TGTGCCTGGAGTAAAGGAGGGGGCCGAAATCAGCCCCAGCATTTT
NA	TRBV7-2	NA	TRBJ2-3	CASILEGSTDTQYF	TGTGCCAGCATTCTAGAGGGCAGCACAGATACGCAGTATTTT
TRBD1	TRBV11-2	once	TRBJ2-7	CASSWTGGGEQYF	TGTGCCAGCAGCTGGACAGGGGGGGGCGAGCAGTACTTC
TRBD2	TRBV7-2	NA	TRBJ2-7	CASSFGLAASYEQYF	TGTGCCAGCAGCTTCGGACTAGCGGCCTCGTACGAGCAGTACTTC
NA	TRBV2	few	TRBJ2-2	CASSDRTGGPGELFF	TGTGCCAGCAGTGACCGTACCGGGGGGCCCGGGGAGCTGTTTTTT
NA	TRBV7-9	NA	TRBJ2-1	CASSLEGGPYNEQFF	TGTGCCAGCAGCTTAGAAGGGGGACCTTACAATGAGCAGTTCTTC
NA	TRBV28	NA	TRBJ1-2	CASSLVGYGYTF	TGTGCCAGCAGTTTAGTCGGCTATGGCTACACCTTC
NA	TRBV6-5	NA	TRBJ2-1	CATSPLSLYNEQFF	TGTGCCACCTCCCCTCTATCGCTATACAATGAGCAGTTCTTC
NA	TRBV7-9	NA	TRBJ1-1	CASSFTVETEAFF	TGTGCCAGCAGCTTCACAGTAGAGACTGAAGCTTTCTTT
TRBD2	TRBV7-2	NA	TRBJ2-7	CASSLGTSATYEQYF	TGTGCCAGCAGCTTGGGGACTAGCGCTACCTACGAGCAGTACTTC
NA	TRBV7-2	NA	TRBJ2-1	CASSLGASPSYNEQFF	TGTGCCAGCAGCTTAGGGGCTAGCCCCTCCTACAATGAGCAGTTCTTC
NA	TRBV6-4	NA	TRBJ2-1	CASSNAYGTLQFF	TGTGCCAGCAGTAATGCCTATGGGACTTTGCAGTTCTTC
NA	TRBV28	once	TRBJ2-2	CASRPRVSGELFF	TGTGCCAGCAGGCCCAGGGTCTCCGGGGAGCTGTTTTTT
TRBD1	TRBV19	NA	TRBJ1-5	CASSGQGRGQPQHF	TGTGCCAGTAGCGGACAGGGAAGGGGACAGCCCCAGCATTTT